The 18 T cell receptor beta chains listed next were all sequenced from one sample in a study of T cells in Graves' hyperthyroidism and ophthalmopathy. RNA transcripts gave rise to amplified TCR beta CDR3 regions. The study used the HTBI primer set for a first-round RT-PCR of the TCR CDR3. Each CDR3 protein gets one entry after TCRdb re-called the multiplex PCR reads with MiXCR. The sample lists more than 550,000 distinct CDR3 sequences; less than 45% were seen once. What was sequenced was peripheral blood or thyroid tissue (not recorded which). All receptors come from an adult man with Graves' disease, either hyperthyroidism or ophthalmopathy (not recorded which).

This clonotype showed up many times. CDR3: CATSDSLGGGNQPQHF. CDR3 coding DNA: TGTGCCACCAGTGATTCATTAGGTGGAGGCAATCAGCCCCAGCATTTT. V is TRBV24-1 and J is TRBJ1-5; D ambiguous. CDR3 length: 16 residues. With 2 bases removed from V and 2 bases from J, the gap between germline ends came to 12 bases. Germline CDR1 reads KGHDR; CDR2 reads SFDVKD.

This rearrangement joins TRBV29-1 to TRBJ2-5, with 10 nucleotides matching TRBD1. The CDR3 has 13 residues. V was clipped by 8 bases and J by 1 base; unmatched bases: 4. The germline gives CDR1 SQVTM, CDR2 ANQGSEA. The CDR3 DNA reads TGCAGCTTCCGGGACAGGGGCCAAGAGACCCAGTACTTC. Residues: CSFRDRGQETQYF. Full variable domain (outside the CDR3, taken from reference TRBV29-1 and TRBJ2-5): SAVISQKPSRDICQRGTSLTIQCQVDSQVTMMFWYRQQPGQSLTLIATANQGSEATYESGFVIDKFPISRPNLTFSTLTVSNMSPEDSSIYLCSFRDRGQETQYFGPGTRLLVL.

The V call is TRBV6-6, the J call TRBJ2-7, with 11 bases fitting TRBD2. Germline-derived CDR1 and CDR2 are MNHNY and SVGAGI (reference sequence). The J segment lost 5 bases and the V segment lost 7 bases, leaving 7 bases of the junction unmatched. CDR3 length: 14 amino acids. Here the CDR3 DNA reads TGTGCCAGCACTGACGGGACTAGCGGCGACGAGCAGTACTTC. It specifies CASTDGTSGDEQYF.

This clonotype was recorded many times. The chain combines TRBV2 with TRBJ1-4; TRBD1 aligns across 7 bases. V lost 11 bases to trimming and J lost 8 bases; unmatched junction nucleotides: 8. This CDR3 is built from 12 residues. CDR1 is SNHLY and CDR2 is FYNNEI in the germline V gene. CDR3 residues: CAGSTGPEKLFF. Here the CDR3 DNA reads TGTGCCGGATCGACAGGGCCCGAAAAACTGTTTTTT.

The chain joins TRBV20-1 to TRBJ1-4, with TRBD1 identical over 9 bases. The CDR3 runs to 14 residues. Unmatched junction bases numbered 6, after V lost 6 bases and J lost 4 bases. Germline assignment: CDR1 DFQATT and CDR2 SNEGSKA (reference sequence). The DNA of the CDR3 is TGCAGTGCGGAAGGGACAGGGAATAATGAAAAACTGTTTTTT. Translating it yields CSAEGTGNNEKLFF.

The chain carries TRBV11-2 and TRBJ1-2; D is ambiguous. Germline loops: CDR1 SGHAT, CDR2 FQNNGV. The V end lost 5 bases, the J end lost 4 bases, and 11 bases lay between the germline ends. The CDR3 totals 13 residues. CDR3 in amino acids: CASSPISGYGYTF. CDR3 DNA: TGTGCCAGCAGCCCCATCTCGGGCTATGGCTACACCTTC.

This clonotype was observed many times. The rearrangement joins TRBV25-1 to TRBJ1-1, with a weak D call TRBD1 (6 bases). V was trimmed by 1 base and J by 1 base, leaving 10 bases between them. CDR1 and CDR2 from the germline V gene are MGHDK and SYGVNS. CDR3 length: 15 amino acids. CDR3 protein: CASSEFRGQNTEAFF. Written as DNA, the CDR3 is TGTGCCAGCAGTGAATTTAGGGGACAGAACACTGAAGCTTTCTTT.

This clonotype has ten or more counts. The rearrangement joins TRBV29-1 to TRBJ2-2; the D gene is possibly TRBD2 (6 bases). Trimming stripped 7 bases from V and 2 bases from J, with 17 bases between. CDR3 length: 15 amino acids. Germline CDR1 and CDR2: SQVTM and ANQGSEA. Here the CDR3 reads CSARSAGQNTGELFF. The CDR3 DNA follows: TGCAGCGCGAGGTCGGCGGGGCAAAACACCGGGGAGCTGTTTTTT.

A single count supports this clonotype. V gene TRBV9 combines with J gene TRBJ1-5; 9 nucleotides match TRBD1. Germline trimming cut 2 bases from V and 4 bases from J; bases unmatched to any gene: 7. CDR3 length: 16 amino acids. The germline V gene has CDR1 SGDLS and CDR2 YYNGEE. CDR3 DNA: TGTGCCAGCAGCGTTGGGACAGGGCTAAGGAATCAGCCCCAGCATTTT. Its translation is CASSVGTGLRNQPQHF. The variable domain in full, with the rest retrieved from reference TRBV9 and TRBJ1-5, is DSGVTQTPKHLITATGQRVTLRCSPRSGDLSVYWYQQSLDQGLQFLIQYYNGEERAKGNILERFSAQQFPDLHSELNLSSLELGDSALYFCASSVGTGLRNQPQHFGDGTRLSIL.

This clonotype was detected ten times or more. This rearrangement joins TRBV7-9 to TRBJ2-5, with D possibly matching TRBD1 (6 bases). CDR3 size: 15 residues. V lost 0 bases and J lost 4, with 12 bases in between. CDR1 and CDR2 (germline): SEHNR, FQNEAQ (reference sequence). The CDR3 spells CASSLARGRGETQYF. DNA for the CDR3: TGTGCCAGCAGCTTAGCGCGAGGCAGGGGAGAGACCCAGTACTTC.

About this clonotype: This may come from a read error, since a much larger clone is one base off. The chain joins TRBV24-1 to TRBJ2-5; 7 bases match TRBD1. Trimming removed 6 bases from V and 4 bases from J; junction bases left unmatched: 10. This CDR3 is built from 15 residues. Germline V lookup: CDR1 KGHDR, CDR2 SFDVKD. CDR3: CATSFGQANRETQYF. CDR3 bases: TGTGCCACCAGTTTCGGACAGGCAAATCGAGAGACCCAGTACTTC.

V gene TRBV11-1 combines with J gene TRBJ1-4, with D maybe TRBD1 (5 bases). Between the trimmed V and J ends, which lost 5 bases and 4 bases, there was a span of 11 bases. CDR1 is SGHAT, CDR2 FQDESV, per germline (reference sequence). The CDR3 runs 14 residues. CDR3 sequence reads: CASSQTELNEKLFF. CDR3 DNA: TGTGCCAGCAGCCAGACAGAGCTTAATGAAAAACTGTTTTTT. Using reference TRBV11-1 and TRBJ1-4 for the parts outside the CDR3, the full variable domain is EAEVAQSPRYKITEKSQAVAFWCDPISGHATLYWYRQILGQGPELLVQFQDESVVDDSQLPKDRFSAERLKGVDSTLKIQPAELGDSAMYLCASSQTELNEKLFFGSGTQLSVL.

The chain uses TRBV10-1 and TRBJ1-6, with D uncertain. V shed 2 bases and J shed 0 bases, with 20 bases lying between them. Looked up from germline, CDR1 is WNHNN and CDR2 is SYGVQD (reference sequence). CDR3 length: 20 residues. The CDR3 DNA reads TGCGCCAGCAGTGAGCCTTTTAGCCGTAAAGGGCGCTCCTATAATTCACCCCTCCACTTT. Amino acids: CASSEPFSRKGRSYNSPLHF.

For this clonotype: This could be a read error, since a much larger clone is one nucleotide away. The gene calls are TRBV20-1 and TRBJ2-7, with TRBD1 identical over 7 bases. The CDR3 is made up of 13 amino acids. V was clipped by 6 bases and J by 3 bases; unmatched bases: 8. Germline V gene sequence: CDR1 DFQATT, CDR2 SNEGSKA (reference sequence). CDR3 bases: TGCAGTGCCTTGACCGACAGGGTCTACGAGCAGTACGTC. Amino acid sequence: CSALTDRVYEQYV.

This clonotype was seen just once. This sequence may be a read error, since a much larger clone differs from it by one base. Written as DNA, the CDR3 is TGTGCCAGCAGCTTAGCACACCTGAACAATCAGCCCCAGCATTTT. This codes for CASSLAHLNNQPQHF. The chain links TRBV7-8 to TRBJ1-5, with D unclear. Trimming took 0 bases from V and 3 from J, leaving 9 bases between them. CDR1 is SGHVS, CDR2 FQNEAQ, per germline. This CDR3 region has 15 residues.

On this clonotype: A much larger clonotype is one base distant, so this may be a read error. The rearrangement uses TRBV7-3 and TRBJ1-1; tentatively, D is TRBD1 (5 bases). The CDR3 runs 15 residues. V lost 5 bases, J lost 6 bases, and 19 bases lay in between. Germline values: CDR1 SGHTA, CDR2 FQGTGA. The DNA for the CDR3 is TGTGCCAGCAGCGTCCGGGGCGGAATAGGAGCTGAAGCTTTCTTT. Protein sequence: CASSVRGGIGAEAFF.

Details on this clonotype: A clone one base away is much larger, so this may be a read error. V is TRBV25-1 and J is TRBJ1-2; D remains ambiguous. Germline V gene data show CDR1 as MGHDK and CDR2 as SYGVNS. The CDR3 length is 12 residues. V was clipped by 2 bases and J by 4 bases, with 5 bases between them. The CDR3 here is CASSEELYGYTF. CDR3 nucleotide sequence: TGTGCCAGCAGTGAAGAGCTCTATGGCTACACCTTC.

This chain links TRBV6-1 with TRBJ2-5; tentative D call: TRBD1 (7 bases). The germline V gene encodes CDR1 MNHNS and CDR2 SASEGT. Trimming took 3 bases from V and 7 from J, leaving 15 bases between them. CDR3 size: 14 residues. CDR3 amino acids: CASSDRGQEGTQYF. The CDR3 nucleotides read TGTGCCAGCAGTGACCGCGGACAGGAGGGGACCCAGTACTTC.